The rows below give T cell receptor beta chains drawn from one sample of a study of vaccination and CD4 T cells after COVID-19. No antigen has been identified for these receptors. TCRdb independently ran MiXCR on the PCR reads; one entry per CDR3 protein. The sample has just under 20,000 distinct CDR3 sequences, approximately 42% seen once. This material consisted of CD4+ T cells from blood, cultured in vitro, taken before SARS-CoV-2 vaccination. The receptor set was obtained from a human donor who received a COVID-19 vaccine. CDR3s include the opening cysteine and the closing phenylalanine or tryptophan. Where a row states a size, it is once, few, many or the class of an expanded clone; other rows omit it.

abundance	v_gene	j_gene	CDR3aa
NA	TRBV6-1	TRBJ1-4	CASSELVTGPGLFF
once	TRBV19	TRBJ2-5	CASSLQGSTIQETQYF
NA	TRBV29-1	TRBJ2-7	CSVRGGSYEQYF
NA	TRBV20-1	TRBJ2-1	CSARDPPRGGHEQFF
few	TRBV12-3/TRBV12-4	TRBJ1-2	CASSLRARHGYTF
NA	TRBV6-1	TRBJ2-3	CASSETSGGARDTQYF
NA	TRBV20-1	TRBJ1-3	CSASEGGSGNTIYF
NA	TRBV12-3/TRBV12-4	TRBJ1-5	CASSLGTGIIQPQHF
NA	TRBV10-3	TRBJ1-1	CAISRDRNTEAFF
NA	TRBV6-1	TRBJ2-6	CASLRQGDNVLTF
NA	TRBV2	TRBJ2-7	CASSGRTRADHEQYF
NA	TRBV9	TRBJ2-3	CASSSLGRVGTDTQYF
NA	TRBV7-2	TRBJ2-7	CASSVAYEQYF
few	TRBV12-3/TRBV12-4	TRBJ2-7	CATRAGRHSYEQYF
few	TRBV27	TRBJ1-5	CASRTIRGRSNQPQHF
NA	TRBV30	TRBJ1-3	CAWSDRGGSGNTIYF
NA	TRBV7-8	TRBJ2-3	CASSFYEDSTTDTQYF
large	TRBV5-1	TRBJ1-6	CASSPTSGTISPPLHF
few	TRBV20-1	TRBJ1-2	CSARRQGLNYGYTF
few	TRBV19	TRBJ2-5	CASSIGSRTGRETQYF
NA	TRBV12-3/TRBV12-4	TRBJ1-6	CASTLQRYNPPLHF
NA	TRBV6-1	TRBJ2-1	CASSTVSGGTYNEQFF
NA	TRBV24-1	TRBJ2-5	CATSDGGQGGETQYF
NA	TRBV20-1	TRBJ2-3	CSARTSGGGNTQYF
NA	TRBV3-1	TRBJ2-1	CASSQDWEGDEQFF
NA	TRBV5-1	TRBJ2-2	CASSLGPNTGELFF
few	TRBV12-3/TRBV12-4	TRBJ2-3	CASRQRGGTDTQYF
NA	TRBV7-8	TRBJ1-1	CASSLAGQGAYTEAFF
once	TRBV24-1	TRBJ2-6	CATSDPRDLADGANVLTF
NA	TRBV5-1	TRBJ1-1	CASSLGQLRYTEAFF
NA	TRBV7-2	TRBJ1-2	CASSLALSPNYGYTF
NA	TRBV11-3	TRBJ1-3	CASSFGRSGNTIYF
NA	TRBV6-4	TRBJ2-7	CASRRTSGGSSEQYF
few	TRBV24-1	TRBJ2-5	CATSAYSGVLETQYF
few	TRBV20-1	TRBJ1-2	CSARVEGPGYTF
NA	TRBV20-1	TRBJ2-7	CSARGGEDYEQYF
NA	TRBV7-3	TRBJ2-7	CASSLTPGIGYEQYF